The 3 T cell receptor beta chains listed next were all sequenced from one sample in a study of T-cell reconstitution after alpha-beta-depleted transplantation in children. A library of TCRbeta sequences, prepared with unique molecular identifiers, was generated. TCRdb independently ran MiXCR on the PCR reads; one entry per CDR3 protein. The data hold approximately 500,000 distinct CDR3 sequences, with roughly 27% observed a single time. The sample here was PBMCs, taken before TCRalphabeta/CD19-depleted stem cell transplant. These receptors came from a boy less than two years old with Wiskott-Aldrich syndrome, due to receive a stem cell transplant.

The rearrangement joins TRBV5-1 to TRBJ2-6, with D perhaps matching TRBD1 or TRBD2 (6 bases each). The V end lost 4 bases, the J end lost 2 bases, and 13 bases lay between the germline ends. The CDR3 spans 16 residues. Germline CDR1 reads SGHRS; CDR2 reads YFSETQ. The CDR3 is CASSGGTLAGANVLTF. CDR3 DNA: TGCGCCAGCAGCGGAGGGACACTCGCTGGGGCCAACGTCCTGACTTTC.

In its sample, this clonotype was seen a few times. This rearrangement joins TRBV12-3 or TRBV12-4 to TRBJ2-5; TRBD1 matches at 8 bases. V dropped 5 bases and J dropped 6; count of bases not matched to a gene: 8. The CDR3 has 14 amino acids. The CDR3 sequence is CASSRAGGGKTQYF. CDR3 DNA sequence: TGTGCCAGCAGTCGGGCAGGGGGCGGGAAGACCCAGTACTTC.

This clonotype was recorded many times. The CDR3 loop reads CSSRREGRGEQFF. Written as DNA, the CDR3 is TGCAGCTCCCGGCGGGAGGGCCGCGGAGAGCAGTTCTTC. The chain joins TRBV29-1 to TRBJ2-1, with 9 bases fitting TRBD2. Germline assignment: CDR1 SQVTM and CDR2 ANQGSEA. The V gene end was trimmed by 8 bases and the J gene end by 10 bases; junction bases not matched to a gene: 12. The CDR3 has 13 amino acids.